This T cell receptor beta chain was recovered during a study of blood T cells in healthy people across ages. Study observations and caveats: Naive CD4+ cell counts and diversity both ran higher in long-lived than in aged donors. Unsorted PBMC input precluded a conclusive naive versus antigen-experienced comparison. The authors considered diversity estimates from one million T cells to be underestimates.

Next came a second PCR, run for about 6 to 12 cycles, which used a sample-barcoded 5' primer along with a J-beta primer mix. A single record per CDR3 protein comes from TCRdb applying MiXCR to the 5' RACE reads. This sample has 650,000 to 1,000,000 distinct CDR3 sequences, with about 37% found just once. Points on this clonotype: Its target is not known.

The CDR3 totals 15 residues. V was clipped by 1 base and J by 5 bases, with 11 bases between them. CDR1 and CDR2 (germline): MDHEN, SYDVKM. J is TRBJ2-2 and V is TRBV28; TRBD2 might be the D (6 bases). The TCR comes from a man aged 18 to 35 in good health. Input material: blood. The CDR3 DNA reads as TGTGCCAGCAGTTTATCCGGGGCGGGAACCGGGGAGCTGTTTTTT. It translates to CASSLSGAGTGELFF.